This T cell receptor beta chain was profiled in a study of immune heterogeneity within non-small cell lung tumors. The study, taken as a whole, reports: A significant, moderate positive correlation (R around 0.35) linked local T-cell clonality and tumor mutational burden. Tumor sites in a patient shared identical dominant CDR3 beta clonotypes and also carried site-unique high-frequency clones.

The CDR3 loop spans 14 amino acids. The junction had 7 bases not matched to a gene; V was cut back by 4 bases and J by 7 bases. Multiplex PCR relied on 32 V and 13 J primers to amplify TCR beta CDR3. TCRdb itself ran the multiplex PCR reads through MiXCR, one entry per CDR3 protein. Of roughly 7,200 distinct CDR3 sequences listed, more than 20% are singletons. At least ten counts were recorded for this clonotype. Its antigen is still unknown. Template was bulk tumor genomic DNA, about 550 ng per sample. Widely spaced biopsies, several per primary tumor, were obtained at surgery. Patients had untreated, newly diagnosed non-small cell lung cancer and underwent curative surgery.

The chain carries TRBV12-3 or TRBV12-4 and TRBJ2-3; 8 nucleotides agree with TRBD2. The sequenced sample was lung tumor tissue. The sequence derives from a man between 60 and 70 years old with non-small cell lung cancer. CDR3 sequence: CASSSGLAAHTQYF. The CDR3 DNA follows: TGTGCCAGCAGTTCCGGACTAGCCGCCCATACGCAGTATTTT.